This TCR beta chain was identified during a study of blood T cell repertoires in COVID-19. On the study more broadly: Sites in the United States, Italy and Spain provided acute and convalescent COVID-19 samples. Sources were T cells, B-cell-depleted T cells, or PBMCs; the material itself was cDNA or gDNA.

Original analysis: Estimation of nucleated cell counts was performed using reference gene primer amplification. Assay used: immunoSEQ multiplex PCR; TCRdb lists only in-frame clones, some missing. V and J calls and clone size are those listed in that table; D and trimming were worked out from the DNA. The sample holds roughly 110,000 clones; approximately 80% are singletons and the top ten take 11% to 15%. The specimen was peripheral blood. This receptor was identified in a woman aged 55-75 years with acute or convalescent COVID-19.

The CDR3 region has the DNA TGTGCCTGGGCGGGGGGCTACGAGCAGTACTTC. The encoded protein is CAWAGGYEQYF. The chain is built from TRBV30 and TRBJ2-7; 8 bases are a match to TRBD2. Losses at the gene ends were 5 bases for V and 3 bases for J; bases not matched to a gene: 0. The CDR3 is 11 residues long. Germline V gene data show CDR1 as GTSNPN and CDR2 as SVGIG (reference sequence).